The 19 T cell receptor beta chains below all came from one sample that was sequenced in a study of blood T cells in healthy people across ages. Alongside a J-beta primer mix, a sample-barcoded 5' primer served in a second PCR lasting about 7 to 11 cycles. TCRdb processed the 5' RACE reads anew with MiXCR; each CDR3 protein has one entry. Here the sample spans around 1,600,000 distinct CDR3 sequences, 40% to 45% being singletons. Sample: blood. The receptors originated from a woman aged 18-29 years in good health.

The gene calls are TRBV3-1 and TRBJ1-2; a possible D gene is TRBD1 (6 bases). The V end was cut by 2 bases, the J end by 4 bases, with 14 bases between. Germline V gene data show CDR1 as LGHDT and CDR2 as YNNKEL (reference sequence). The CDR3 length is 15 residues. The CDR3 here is CASSQRGADSYGYTF. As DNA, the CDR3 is TGTGCCAGCAGCCAACGGGGGGCGGACAGCTATGGCTACACCTTC.

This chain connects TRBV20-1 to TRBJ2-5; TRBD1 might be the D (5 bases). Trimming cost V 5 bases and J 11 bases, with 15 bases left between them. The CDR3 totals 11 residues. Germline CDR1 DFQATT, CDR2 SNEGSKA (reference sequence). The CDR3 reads CSAGAGKEQYF. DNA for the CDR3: TGCAGTGCTGGGGCAGGGAAAGAGCAGTACTTC.

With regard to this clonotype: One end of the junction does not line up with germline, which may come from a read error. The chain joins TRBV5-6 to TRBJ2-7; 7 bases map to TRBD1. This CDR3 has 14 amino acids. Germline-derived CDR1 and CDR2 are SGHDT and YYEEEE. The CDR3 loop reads CANSKGTVSYEQYF. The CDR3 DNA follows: TGTGCCAACAGCAAGGGGACAGTATCCTACGAGCAGTACTTC.

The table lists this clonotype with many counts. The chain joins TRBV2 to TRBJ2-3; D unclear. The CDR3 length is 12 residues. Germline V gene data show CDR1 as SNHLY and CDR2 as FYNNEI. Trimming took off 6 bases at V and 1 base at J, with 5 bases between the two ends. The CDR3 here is CASRIGTDTQYF. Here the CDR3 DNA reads TGTGCCAGCAGGATAGGCACAGATACGCAGTATTTT.

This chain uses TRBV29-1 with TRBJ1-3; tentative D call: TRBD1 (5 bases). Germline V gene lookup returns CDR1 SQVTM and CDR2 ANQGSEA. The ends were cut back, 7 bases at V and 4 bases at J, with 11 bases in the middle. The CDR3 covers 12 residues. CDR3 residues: CSAGTEGNTIYF. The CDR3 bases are TGCAGCGCCGGGACGGAGGGAAACACCATATATTTT.

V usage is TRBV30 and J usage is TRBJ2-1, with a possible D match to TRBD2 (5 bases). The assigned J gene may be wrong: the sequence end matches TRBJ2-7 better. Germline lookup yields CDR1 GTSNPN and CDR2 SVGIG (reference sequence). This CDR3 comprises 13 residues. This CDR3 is CAWAGASYNEQYF. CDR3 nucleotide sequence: TGTGCCTGGGCGGGCGCGTCCTACAATGAGCAGTACTTC.

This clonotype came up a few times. CDR3 residues: CASSLSDSNQPQHF. CDR3 nucleotides: TGTGCCAGCAGTTTATCGGATAGCAATCAGCCCCAGCATTTT. J is TRBJ1-5 and V is TRBV12-3 or TRBV12-4, with no clear D. The V and J ends lost 2 bases and 0 bases respectively, with 5 bases between them. CDR3 length: 14 residues.

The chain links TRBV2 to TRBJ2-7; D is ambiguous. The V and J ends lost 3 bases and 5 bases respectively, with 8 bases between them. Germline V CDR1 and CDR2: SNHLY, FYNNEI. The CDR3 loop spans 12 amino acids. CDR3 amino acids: CASSDQMDEQYF. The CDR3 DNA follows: TGTGCCAGCAGTGATCAGATGGACGAGCAGTACTTC.

DNA of the CDR3: TGCAGTGCTAGTGACAGATACAATGAGCAGTTCTTC. It codes for CSASDRYNEQFF. This rearrangement joins TRBV20-1 to TRBJ2-1, with a tentative D call TRBD1 (5 bases). The V and J ends lost 3 bases and 4 bases respectively, with 7 bases between them. The CDR3 covers 12 residues. Germline V gene sequence: CDR1 DFQATT, CDR2 SNEGSKA (reference sequence).

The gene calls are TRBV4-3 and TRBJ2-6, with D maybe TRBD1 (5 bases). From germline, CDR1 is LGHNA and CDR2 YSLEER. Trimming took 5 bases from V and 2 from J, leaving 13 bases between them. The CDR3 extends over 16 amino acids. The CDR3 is CASSSDLGAGANVLTF. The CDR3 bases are TGCGCCAGCAGCTCAGACCTAGGGGCTGGGGCCAACGTCCTGACTTTC.

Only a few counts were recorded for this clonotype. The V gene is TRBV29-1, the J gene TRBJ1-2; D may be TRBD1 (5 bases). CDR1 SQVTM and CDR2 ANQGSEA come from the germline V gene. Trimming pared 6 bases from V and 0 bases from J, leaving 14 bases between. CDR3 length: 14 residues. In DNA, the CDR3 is TGCAGCGTCGAGGAAGGGGCCCCTAACTATGGCTACACCTTC. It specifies CSVEEGAPNYGYTF.

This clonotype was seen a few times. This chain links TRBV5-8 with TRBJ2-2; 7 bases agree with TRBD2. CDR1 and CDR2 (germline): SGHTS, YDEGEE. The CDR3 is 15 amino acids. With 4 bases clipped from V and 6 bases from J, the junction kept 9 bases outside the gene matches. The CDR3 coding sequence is TGTGCCAGCAGCCAGCCTGGGGGGGGATCCGGGGAGCTGTTTTTT. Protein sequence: CASSQPGGGSGELFF.

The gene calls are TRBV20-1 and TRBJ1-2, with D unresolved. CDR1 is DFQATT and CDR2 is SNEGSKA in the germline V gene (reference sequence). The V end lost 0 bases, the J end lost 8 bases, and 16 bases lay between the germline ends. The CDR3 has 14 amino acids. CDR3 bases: TGCAGTGCTAGAGATCGCAACGGACCCTGGGGCTACACCTTC. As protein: CSARDRNGPWGYTF.

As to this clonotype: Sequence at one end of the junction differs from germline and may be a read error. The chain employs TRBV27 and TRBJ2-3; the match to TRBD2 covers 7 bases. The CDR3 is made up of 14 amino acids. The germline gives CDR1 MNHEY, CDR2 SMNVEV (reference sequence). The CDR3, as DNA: TGTGCCAGCAGTCTGACTAGCTTGGCAGATGCGCAGTATTTT. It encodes CASSLTSLADAQYF.

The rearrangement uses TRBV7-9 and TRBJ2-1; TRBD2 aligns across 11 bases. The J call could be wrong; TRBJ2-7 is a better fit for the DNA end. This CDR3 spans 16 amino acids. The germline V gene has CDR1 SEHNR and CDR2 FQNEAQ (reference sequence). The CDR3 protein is CASSVTSGVSYNEQYF. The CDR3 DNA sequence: TGTGCCAGCAGCGTGACTAGCGGGGTCTCCTACAATGAGCAGTACTTC.

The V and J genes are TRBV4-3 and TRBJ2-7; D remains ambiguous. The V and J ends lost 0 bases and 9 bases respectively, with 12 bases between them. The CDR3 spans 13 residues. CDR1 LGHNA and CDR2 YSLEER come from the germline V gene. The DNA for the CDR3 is TGCGCCAGCAGCCAAGAGAGTGATCAAAGGCAGTACTTC. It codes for CASSQESDQRQYF.

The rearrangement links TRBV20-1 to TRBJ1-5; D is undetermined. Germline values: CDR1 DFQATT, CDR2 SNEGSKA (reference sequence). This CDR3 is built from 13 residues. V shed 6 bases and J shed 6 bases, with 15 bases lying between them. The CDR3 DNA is TGCAGTGCAAGACCCGAGGGAGTTCAGCCCCAGCATTTT. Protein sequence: CSARPEGVQPQHF.

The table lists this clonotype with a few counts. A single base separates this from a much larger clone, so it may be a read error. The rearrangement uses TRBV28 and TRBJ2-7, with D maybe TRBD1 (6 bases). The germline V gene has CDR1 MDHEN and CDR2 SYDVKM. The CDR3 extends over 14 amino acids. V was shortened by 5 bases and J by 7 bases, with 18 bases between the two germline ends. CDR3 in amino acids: CASSAGTNLREQYF. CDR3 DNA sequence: TGTGCCAGCAGTGCCGGGACAAACTTGCGGGAGCAGTACTTC.

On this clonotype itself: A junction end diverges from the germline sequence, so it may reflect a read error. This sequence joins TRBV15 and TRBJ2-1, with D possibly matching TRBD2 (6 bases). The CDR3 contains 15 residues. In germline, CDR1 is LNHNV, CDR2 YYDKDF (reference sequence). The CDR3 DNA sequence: TGTGCCGCCAGCAGAGGAGGGACCCAGTACAATGAGCAGTTCTTC. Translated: CAASRGGTQYNEQFF.